These 27 T cell receptor beta chains were all obtained from the same sample, sequenced in a study of T cell responses to AZD1222 COVID-19 vaccine (dated by TCRdb to the early 2020s). Library preparation employed the immunoSEQ multiplex PCR assay. This is the immuneACCESS table as TCRdb keeps it, with only in-frame sequences that have V and J called. A part of the clones is gone; compared with another copy, unresolved V genes explain less than half, and the rest is unexplained. Present in this sample are around 150,000 clones, about 80% of which were seen just once. Clones ranked in the top ten supply about 4% of the sample. In the paper's terms, the time point label means: baseline before first vaccination. The sample was peripheral blood, taken on day 0 of AZD1222 vaccination. The receptor source for this set is an adult in good health.

The V gene is TRBV15, the J gene TRBJ1-1; D not certain. Germline values: CDR1 LNHNV, CDR2 YYDKDF (reference sequence). CDR3 size: 15 residues. Trimming stripped 0 bases from V and 7 bases from J, with 15 bases between. CDR3 residues: CATSRDYKESSEAFF. CDR3 bases: TGTGCCACCAGCAGAGATTATAAGGAGAGTAGTGAAGCTTTCTTT.

The chain joins TRBV5-4 to TRBJ2-2; D could derive from TRBD1 or TRBD2 (7 bases each). The CDR3 is 15 amino acids. In germline, CDR1 is SGHNT, CDR2 YYREEE (reference sequence). V lost 4 bases and J lost 7, with 17 bases in between. Written as DNA, the CDR3 is TGTGCCAGCAGCCCCCAGGGGGGGCAAAGCGGGGAGCTGTTTTTT. Its translation is CASSPQGGQSGELFF.

This chain joins TRBV7-3 and TRBJ1-2, with 10 bases fitting TRBD1. V lost 5 bases to trimming and J lost 2 bases; unmatched junction nucleotides: 8. The CDR3 spans 16 residues. Germline V gene sequence: CDR1 SGHTA, CDR2 FQGTGA. The CDR3: CASSLTPGQGNYGYTF. Written as DNA, the CDR3 is TGTGCCAGCAGCCTTACTCCGGGACAGGGGAACTATGGCTACACCTTC.

The chain combines TRBV3-1 (or the pseudogene TRBV3-2) with TRBJ1-1; D ambiguous. This CDR3 comprises 14 residues. The V and J ends lost 4 bases and 2 bases respectively, with 11 bases between them. CDR1 is LGHDT, CDR2 YNNKEL, per germline (reference sequence). The CDR3 here is CASSLARGNTEAFF. The CDR3 bases are TGTGCCAGCAGCCTAGCCCGGGGAAACACTGAAGCTTTCTTT.

The gene calls are TRBV27 and TRBJ2-7, with TRBD1 matching over 7 bases. CDR1 is MNHEY, CDR2 SMNVEV, per germline (reference sequence). The CDR3 length is 13 residues. V lost 5 bases to trimming and J lost 13 bases; unmatched junction nucleotides: 14. CDR3 in DNA: TGTGCCAGCAGTCTATGGGATACAGGACAGGTATACTTC. Protein sequence: CASSLWDTGQVYF.

The V and J genes are TRBV27 and TRBJ1-1; D possibly corresponds to TRBD1 (5 bases). The ends were cut back, 3 bases at V and 6 bases at J, with 14 bases in the middle. The CDR3 runs 14 residues. Germline CDR1 reads MNHEY; CDR2 reads SMNVEV (reference sequence). CDR3 nucleotides: TGTGCCAGCAGTTTTCACCAGGGAGGCTCTGAAGCTTTCTTT. This translates into CASSFHQGGSEAFF.

The CDR3 DNA follows: TGTGCCAGCAGTCCTACCATGGGGCGCATTAATTCACCCCTCCACTTT. As protein: CASSPTMGRINSPLHF. V gene TRBV28 combines with J gene TRBJ1-6; perhaps TRBD1 as D (5 bases). Per the germline V gene, CDR1 is MDHEN and CDR2 is SYDVKM. The CDR3 runs 16 residues. Trimming left V 5 bases short and J 6 bases short, with 17 bases between.

The chain recombines TRBV30 with TRBJ1-1; maybe TRBD1 (6 bases). V was trimmed by 3 bases and J by 6 bases, leaving 14 bases between them. Germline CDR1 GTSNPN, CDR2 SVGIG (reference sequence). This CDR3 comprises 13 residues. The CDR3 DNA follows: TGTGCCTGGAGAGGGGGGTCGATGGCTGAAGCTTTCTTT. Translation: CAWRGGSMAEAFF. Variable domain in full (rest from reference TRBV30 and TRBJ1-1): SQTIHQWPATLVQPVGSPLSLECTVEGTSNPNLYWYRQAAGRGLQLLFYSVGIGQISSEVPQNLSASRPQDRQFILSSKKLLLSDSGFYLCAWRGGSMAEAFFGQGTRLTVV.

The CDR3: CASSFDRGPYEQYF. DNA for the CDR3: TGCGCCAGCAGCTTTGACAGGGGCCCCTACGAGCAGTACTTC. The chain recombines TRBV5-1 with TRBJ2-7; 8 nucleotides line up with TRBD1. This CDR3 spans 14 amino acids. The germline V gene has CDR1 SGHRS and CDR2 YFSETQ. The J segment lost 2 bases and the V segment lost 2 bases, leaving 3 bases of the junction unmatched.

The rearrangement joins TRBV6-5 to TRBJ1-1; D is undetermined. The V gene's germline CDR1 is MNHEY and CDR2 SVGAGI. Deletions cut 0 bases from V and 9 bases from J, with 14 bases between. The CDR3 runs 14 residues. The CDR3 reads CASSYSGGERKAFF. Written as DNA, the CDR3 is TGTGCCAGCAGTTACTCTGGTGGTGAAAGGAAAGCTTTCTTT.

V usage is TRBV10-3 and J usage is TRBJ1-1; TRBD1 matches at 7 bases. J lost 0 bases, V lost 6 bases, and 4 bases had no gene match. Germline CDR1 reads ENHRY; CDR2 reads SYGVKD. The CDR3 totals 14 residues. The CDR3 sequence is CAIRSGQMNTEAFF. CDR3 bases: TGTGCCATCAGATCGGGACAGATGAACACTGAAGCTTTCTTT.

The chain carries TRBV7-9 and TRBJ2-5; TRBD1 agrees at 8 bases. With 0 bases clipped from V and 3 bases from J, the junction kept 6 bases outside the gene matches. This CDR3 comprises 16 residues. Per germline, CDR1 SEHNR and CDR2 FQNEAQ (reference sequence). The CDR3 region has the DNA TGTGCCAGCAGCTTAGCTGGGACAGGAGGCGAAGAGACCCAGTACTTC. The encoded protein is CASSLAGTGGEETQYF.

The V gene is TRBV24-1, the J gene TRBJ2-1, with D possibly being TRBD1 or TRBD2 (6 bases each). Germline loops: CDR1 KGHDR, CDR2 SFDVKD. Trimming stripped 3 bases from V and 0 bases from J, with 11 bases between. This CDR3 is 16 amino acids long. This CDR3 is CATSDPSGASYNEQFF. The CDR3 nucleotides read TGTGCCACCAGTGATCCCTCGGGGGCCTCCTACAATGAGCAGTTCTTC.

The rearrangement joins TRBV4-1 to TRBJ1-1, with D perhaps TRBD1 (5 bases). The CDR3 contains 15 residues. From germline, CDR1 is MGHRA and CDR2 YSYEKL. The V end was cut by 0 bases, the J end by 5 bases, with 13 bases between. The CDR3 sequence: CASSQEGGGGTEAFF. The CDR3 nucleotides read TGCGCCAGCAGCCAAGAGGGTGGGGGAGGAACTGAAGCTTTCTTT.

J is TRBJ2-2 and V is TRBV9, with no clear D. Per the germline V gene, CDR1 is SGDLS and CDR2 is YYNGEE. The CDR3 extends over 15 amino acids. With 0 bases removed from V and 1 base from J, the gap between germline ends came to 7 bases. The CDR3 sequence is CASSVARGNTGELFF. In DNA form, the CDR3 reads TGTGCCAGCAGCGTAGCTCGAGGGAACACCGGGGAGCTGTTTTTT.

V is TRBV19 and J is TRBJ2-1; 8 bases line up with TRBD1. V trimming: 5 bases; J trimming: 0 bases; junction bases outside the gene matches: 12. CDR3 length: 18 amino acids. Germline assignment: CDR1 LNHDA and CDR2 SQIVND (reference sequence). The CDR3 loop is CASSGGVRGLRSYNEQFF. In DNA, the CDR3 is TGTGCCAGTAGTGGTGGCGTCAGGGGGCTCCGCTCCTACAATGAGCAGTTCTTC.

The chain joins TRBV6-5 to TRBJ1-2; D not resolved. The CDR3 contains 14 residues. The V end was cut by 3 bases, the J end by 1 base, with 9 bases between. CDR1 and CDR2 (germline): MNHEY, SVGAGI. For the CDR3, the DNA is TGTGCCAGCAGTTATCGGAGGGATAACTATGGCTACACCTTC. This gives the protein CASSYRRDNYGYTF.

This clone showed up just once. The V and J genes are TRBV27 and TRBJ1-1; 10 bases fit TRBD1. The ends lost 4 bases at V and 7 bases at J; junction bases unmatched: 15. Germline-derived CDR1 and CDR2 are MNHEY and SMNVEV (reference sequence). The CDR3 runs to 17 residues. The CDR3 nucleotides read TGTGCCAGCAGTTCCCTGCGACAGGGGGCCCAGTTCGGTGAAGCTTTCTTT. Amino acid sequence: CASSSLRQGAQFGEAFF.

This rearrangement joins TRBV30 to TRBJ1-1; no firm D call. The germline V and J ends were trimmed by 2 bases and 4 bases, with 14 bases remaining between them. From germline, CDR1 is GTSNPN and CDR2 SVGIG (reference sequence). The CDR3 consists of 14 residues. In DNA, the CDR3 is TGTGCCTGGAGTCTCGGCCGCCGGGGCACTGAAGCTTTCTTT. Translation: CAWSLGRRGTEAFF.

The chain is built from TRBV2 and TRBJ2-7; TRBD1 matches at 8 bases. V gave up 6 bases and J gave up 2 bases; unmatched junction bases: 6. Germline CDR1 and CDR2: SNHLY and FYNNEI. This CDR3 is built from 14 residues. CDR3 sequence reads: CASSLTGDPYEQYF. CDR3 in DNA: TGTGCCAGCAGCTTGACAGGGGACCCCTACGAGCAGTACTTC.

V gene TRBV5-4 combines with J gene TRBJ2-3, with 8 bases that match TRBD2. After removal of 3 bases from V and 14 bases from J, the junction contained 11 bases not matched to a gene. The CDR3 runs 13 residues. Looked up from germline, CDR1 is SGHNT and CDR2 is YYREEE (reference sequence). This CDR3 reads CASSSTAGGWGYF. The DNA of the CDR3 is TGTGCCAGCAGCTCAACGGCGGGGGGTTGGGGGTATTTT.

The sample holds a few counts of this clone. The V and J genes are TRBV28 and TRBJ1-2; D is perhaps TRBD1 (6 bases). V lost 6 bases and J 4 bases, leaving 15 bases between the germline ends. The CDR3 consists of 14 residues. The germline V gene encodes CDR1 MDHEN and CDR2 SYDVKM. CDR3 loop: CASRSTGEPYGYTF. CDR3 DNA: TGTGCCAGCAGGTCGACAGGAGAACCCTATGGCTACACCTTC.

This rearrangement joins TRBV5-4 to TRBJ1-1, with D uncertain. V lost 4 bases to trimming and J lost 6 bases, with 7 bases between them. The germline V gene has CDR1 SGHNT and CDR2 YYREEE (reference sequence). The CDR3 extends over 11 amino acids. Here the CDR3 DNA reads TGTGCCAGCAGCCAGGATGCTGAAGCTTTCTTT. Its translation: CASSQDAEAFF.

This chain connects TRBV7-9 to TRBJ1-4; tentatively, D is TRBD1 (6 bases). The CDR3 runs to 14 residues. Trimming left V 5 bases short and J 4 bases short, with 11 bases between. Per germline, CDR1 SEHNR and CDR2 FQNEAQ (reference sequence). The CDR3 loop is CASSPGHVNEKLFF. As DNA, the CDR3 is TGTGCCAGCAGCCCGGGACACGTTAATGAAAAACTGTTTTTT.

The chain recombines TRBV4-1 with TRBJ1-4; 7 nucleotides line up with TRBD1. The germline gives CDR1 MGHRA, CDR2 YSYEKL. Trimming took 3 bases from V and 8 from J; bases not matched to a gene: 9. CDR3 length: 15 amino acids. The CDR3 region has the DNA TGCGCCAGCAGCCATACAGGGGCAGGGGACGAAAAACTGTTTTTT. This sequence encodes CASSHTGAGDEKLFF.

The sample holds one count of this clone. The chain uses TRBV3-1 (or the pseudogene TRBV3-2) and TRBJ2-7, with D perhaps given as TRBD1 or TRBD2 (5 bases each). From germline, CDR1 is LGHDT and CDR2 YNNKEL (reference sequence). Trimming pared 3 bases from V and 0 bases from J, leaving 9 bases between. The CDR3 loop spans 14 amino acids. This chain's CDR3 is CASSHGAGSYEQYF. In nucleotides, the CDR3 is TGTGCCAGCAGCCATGGGGCGGGCTCCTACGAGCAGTACTTC.

This chain connects TRBV6-1 to TRBJ2-1; D possibly corresponds to TRBD1 (6 bases). Looked up from germline, CDR1 is MNHNS and CDR2 is SASEGT. The length of the CDR3 is 17 residues. With 0 bases removed from V and 1 base from J, the gap between germline ends came to 13 bases. Here the CDR3 DNA reads TGTGCCAGCAGTGAAGCCCCAAGGACAGCGTCCTACAATGAGCAGTTCTTC. Translated: CASSEAPRTASYNEQFF.